The sequence of this TCR beta chain was determined in a study of shared clonotypes between healthy human individuals. The CDR3 totals 16 residues. V shed 4 bases and J shed 1 base, with 14 bases lying between them. CDR1 and CDR2 (germline): SGHNT, YYREEE (reference sequence). Profiling relied on immunoSEQ multiplex PCR, and the TCRdb table lists in-frame clones only, not all of them. The sample consists of approximately 500,000 clones, 90% to 96% of them appearing once. The rearrangement uses TRBV5-4 and TRBJ2-2; D is perhaps TRBD1 (5 bases). The TCR comes from a woman in her 30s in good health. Sequences were obtained from naive CD4+ T cells sorted from blood. Sample subset: CD45RA+ positively selected. CDR3 in DNA: TGTGCCAGCAGCCACTCCATGACAGAGAACACCGGGGAGCTGTTTTTT. Amino acids: CASSHSMTENTGELFF.